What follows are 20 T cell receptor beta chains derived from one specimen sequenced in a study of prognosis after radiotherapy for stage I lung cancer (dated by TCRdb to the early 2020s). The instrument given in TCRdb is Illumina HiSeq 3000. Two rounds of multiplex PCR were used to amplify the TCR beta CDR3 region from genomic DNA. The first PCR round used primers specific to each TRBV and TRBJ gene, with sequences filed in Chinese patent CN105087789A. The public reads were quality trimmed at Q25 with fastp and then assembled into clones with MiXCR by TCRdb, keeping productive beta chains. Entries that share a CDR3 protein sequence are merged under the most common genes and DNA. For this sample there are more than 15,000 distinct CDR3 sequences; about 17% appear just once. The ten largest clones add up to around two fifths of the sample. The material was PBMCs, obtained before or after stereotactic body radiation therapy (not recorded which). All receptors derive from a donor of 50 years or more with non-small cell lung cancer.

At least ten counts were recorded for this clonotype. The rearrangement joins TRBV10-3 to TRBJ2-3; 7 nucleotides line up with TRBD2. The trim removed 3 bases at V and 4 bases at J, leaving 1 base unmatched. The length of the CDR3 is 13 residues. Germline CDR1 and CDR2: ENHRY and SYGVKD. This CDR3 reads CAISEGRADTQYF. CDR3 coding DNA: TGTGCCATCAGTGAAGGGAGGGCAGATACGCAGTATTTT.

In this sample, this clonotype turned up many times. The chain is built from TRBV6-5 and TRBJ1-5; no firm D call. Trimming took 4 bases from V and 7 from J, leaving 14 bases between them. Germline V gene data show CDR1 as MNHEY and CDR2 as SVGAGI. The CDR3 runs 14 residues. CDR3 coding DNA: TGTGCCAGCAGTTTCAAGGGAGGGAACCAGCCCCAGCATTTT. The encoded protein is CASSFKGGNQPQHF.

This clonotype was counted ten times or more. The chain's CDR3 is CASSQRDNYGYTF. The DNA for the CDR3 is TGTGCCAGCTCCCAACGGGACAACTATGGCTACACCTTC. V and J are TRBV18 and TRBJ1-2, with D maybe TRBD1 (5 bases). V lost 6 bases and J 2 bases, leaving 10 bases between the germline ends. The CDR3 runs 13 residues. The V gene's germline CDR1 is KGHSH and CDR2 LQKENI.

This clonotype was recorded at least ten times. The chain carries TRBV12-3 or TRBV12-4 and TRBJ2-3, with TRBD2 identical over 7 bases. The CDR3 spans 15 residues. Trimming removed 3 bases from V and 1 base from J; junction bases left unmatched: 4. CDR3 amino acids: CASSFVAGGTDTQYF. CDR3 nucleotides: TGTGCCAGCAGTTTTGTAGCGGGCGGCACAGATACGCAGTATTTT.

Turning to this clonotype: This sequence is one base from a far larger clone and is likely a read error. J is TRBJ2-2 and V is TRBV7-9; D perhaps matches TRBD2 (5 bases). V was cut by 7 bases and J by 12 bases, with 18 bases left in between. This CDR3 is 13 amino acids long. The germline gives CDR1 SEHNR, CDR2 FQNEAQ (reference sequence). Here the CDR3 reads CASNQPGIGKLFF. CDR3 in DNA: TGTGCCAGCAACCAACCGGGGATTGGGAAGCTGTTTTTT.

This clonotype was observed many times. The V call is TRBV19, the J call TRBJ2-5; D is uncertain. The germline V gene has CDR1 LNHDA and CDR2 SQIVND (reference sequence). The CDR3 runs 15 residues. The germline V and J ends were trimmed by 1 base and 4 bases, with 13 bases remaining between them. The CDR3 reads CASSIASSEGETQYF. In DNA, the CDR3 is TGTGCCAGTAGTATAGCCTCATCCGAAGGAGAGACCCAGTACTTC.

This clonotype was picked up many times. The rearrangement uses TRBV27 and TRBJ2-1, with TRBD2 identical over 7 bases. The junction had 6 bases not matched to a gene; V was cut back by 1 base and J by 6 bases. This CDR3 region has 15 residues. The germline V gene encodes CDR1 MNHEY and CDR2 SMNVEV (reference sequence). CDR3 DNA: TGTGCCAGCAGTTTATACTCGGGGGGAATCAATGAGCAGTTCTTC. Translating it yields CASSLYSGGINEQFF.

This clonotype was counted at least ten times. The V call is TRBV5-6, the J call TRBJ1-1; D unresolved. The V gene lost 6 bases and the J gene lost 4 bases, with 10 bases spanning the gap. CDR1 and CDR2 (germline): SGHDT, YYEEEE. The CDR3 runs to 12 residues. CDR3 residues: CASTGYGTEAFF. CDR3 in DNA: TGTGCCAGCACCGGATACGGCACTGAAGCTTTCTTT.

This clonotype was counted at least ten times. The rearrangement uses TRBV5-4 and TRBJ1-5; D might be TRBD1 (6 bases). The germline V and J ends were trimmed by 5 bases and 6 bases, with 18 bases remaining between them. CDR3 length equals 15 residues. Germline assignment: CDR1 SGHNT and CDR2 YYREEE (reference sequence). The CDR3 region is CASSLGGRFGQPQHF. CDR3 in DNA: TGTGCCAGCAGTCTAGGGGGGAGATTTGGTCAGCCCCAGCATTTT.

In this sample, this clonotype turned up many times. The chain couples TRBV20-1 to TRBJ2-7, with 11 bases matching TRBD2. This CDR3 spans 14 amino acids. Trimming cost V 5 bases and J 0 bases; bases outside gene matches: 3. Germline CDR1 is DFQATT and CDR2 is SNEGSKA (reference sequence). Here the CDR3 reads CSAPTSGISYEQYF. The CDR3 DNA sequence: TGCAGTGCTCCGACTAGCGGGATCTCCTACGAGCAGTACTTC.

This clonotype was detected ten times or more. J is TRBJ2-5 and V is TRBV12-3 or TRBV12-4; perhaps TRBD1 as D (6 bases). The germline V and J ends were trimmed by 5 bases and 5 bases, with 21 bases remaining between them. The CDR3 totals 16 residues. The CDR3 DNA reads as TGTGCCAGCAGTGGGCCGCAAACAGGGATCGAGGAGACCCAGTACTTC. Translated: CASSGPQTGIEETQYF.

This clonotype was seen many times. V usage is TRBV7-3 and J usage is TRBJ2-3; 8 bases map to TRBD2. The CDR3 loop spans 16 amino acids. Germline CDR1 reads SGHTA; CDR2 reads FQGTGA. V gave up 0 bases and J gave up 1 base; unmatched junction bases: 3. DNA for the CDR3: TGTGCCAGCAGCTTAACTAGCGGGATAGGCACAGATACGCAGTATTTT. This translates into CASSLTSGIGTDTQYF.

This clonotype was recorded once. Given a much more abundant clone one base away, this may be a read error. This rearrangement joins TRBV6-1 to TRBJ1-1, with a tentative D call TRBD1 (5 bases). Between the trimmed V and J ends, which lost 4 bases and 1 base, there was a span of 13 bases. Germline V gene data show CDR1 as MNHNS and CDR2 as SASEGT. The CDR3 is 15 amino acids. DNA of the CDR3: TGTGCCAGCAGTGGGTGGGGGGACTGGAACACTGAAGCTTTCTTT. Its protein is CASSGWGDWNTEAFF.

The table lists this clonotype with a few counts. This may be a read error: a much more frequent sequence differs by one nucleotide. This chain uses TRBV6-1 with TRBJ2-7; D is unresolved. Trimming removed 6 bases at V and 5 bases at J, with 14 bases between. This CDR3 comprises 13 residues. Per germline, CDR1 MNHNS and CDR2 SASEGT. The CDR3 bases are TGTGCCAGCAGCCGGATAGGGATCGACGAGCAGTACTTC. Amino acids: CASSRIGIDEQYF.

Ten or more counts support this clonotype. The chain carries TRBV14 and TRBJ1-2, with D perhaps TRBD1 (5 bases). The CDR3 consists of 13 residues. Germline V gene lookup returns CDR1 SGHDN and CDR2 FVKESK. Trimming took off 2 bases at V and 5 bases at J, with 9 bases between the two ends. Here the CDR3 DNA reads TGTGCCAGCAGCCAATCTCGACAGTATGGCTACACCTTC. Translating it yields CASSQSRQYGYTF.

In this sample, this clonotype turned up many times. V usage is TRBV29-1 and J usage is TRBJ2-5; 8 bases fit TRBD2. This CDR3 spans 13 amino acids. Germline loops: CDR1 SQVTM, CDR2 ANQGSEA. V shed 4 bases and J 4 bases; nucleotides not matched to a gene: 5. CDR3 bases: TGCAGCGTTGCGGGGCTAGCGGGAGAGACCCAGTACTTC. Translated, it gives CSVAGLAGETQYF.

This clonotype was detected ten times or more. The CDR3 bases are TGTGCCAGCGGCGGGGGGTCTAACAATGAGCAGTTCTTC. As protein: CASGGGSNNEQFF. The chain couples TRBV25-1 to TRBJ2-1, with TRBD2 matching over 8 bases. CDR3 size: 13 residues. Germline V gene data show CDR1 as MGHDK and CDR2 as SYGVNS. V lost 8 bases to trimming and J lost 5 bases; unmatched junction nucleotides: 5.

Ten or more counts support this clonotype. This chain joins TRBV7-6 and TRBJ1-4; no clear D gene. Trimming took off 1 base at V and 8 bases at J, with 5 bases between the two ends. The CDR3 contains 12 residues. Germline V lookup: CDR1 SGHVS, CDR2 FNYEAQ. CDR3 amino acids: CASSLGVEKLFF. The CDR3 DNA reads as TGTGCCAGCAGCTTAGGGGTCGAAAAACTGTTTTTT.

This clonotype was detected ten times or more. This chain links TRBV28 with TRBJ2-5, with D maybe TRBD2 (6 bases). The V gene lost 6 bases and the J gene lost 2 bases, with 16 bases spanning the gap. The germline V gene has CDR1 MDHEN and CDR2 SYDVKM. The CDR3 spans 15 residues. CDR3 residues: CASSAYQGLQETQYF. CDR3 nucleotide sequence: TGTGCCAGCAGCGCTTATCAGGGACTGCAAGAGACCCAGTACTTC.

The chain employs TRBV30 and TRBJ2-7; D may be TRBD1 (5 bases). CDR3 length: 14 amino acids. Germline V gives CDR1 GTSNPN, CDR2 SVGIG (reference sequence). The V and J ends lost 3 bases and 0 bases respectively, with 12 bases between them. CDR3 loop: CAWRDTGRSYEQYF. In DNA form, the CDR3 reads TGTGCCTGGAGAGATACAGGCCGCTCCTACGAGCAGTACTTC.